These 31 T cell receptor beta chains were all obtained from the same sample, sequenced in a study of blood T cells in healthy people across ages. The second PCR ran roughly 7 to 11 cycles with a sample-barcoded 5' primer and J-beta primers. TCRdb reanalysed the 5' RACE reads using MiXCR and keeps one entry per CDR3 protein. The sample has hundreds of thousands of distinct CDR3 sequences, roughly 25% seen once; the top ten hold roughly 9%. These data also formed part of another study, on T cells of mothers and their children.

Material for sequencing was blood. These receptors were taken from a boy between 5 and 17 years old in good health.

This clonotype occurred a few times. The CDR3 protein is CASSQDTIYEQYF. DNA for the CDR3: TGTGCCAGCAGCCAGGACACCATCTACGAGCAGTACTTC. This chain uses TRBV7-9 with TRBJ2-5; a possible D gene is TRBD1 (5 bases). Near its end, the DNA agrees better with TRBJ2-7, so the J call may be wrong. Germline V gives CDR1 SEHNR, CDR2 FQNEAQ (reference sequence). There are 13 residues in the CDR3.

The chain uses TRBV27 and TRBJ2-2; the D is unclear. Germline assignment: CDR1 MNHEY and CDR2 SMNVEV (reference sequence). The ends were cut back, 5 bases at V and 4 bases at J, with 8 bases in the middle. The CDR3 length is 13 residues. This CDR3 reads CASSLWGTGELFF. The CDR3 nucleotides read TGTGCCAGCAGTCTGTGGGGCACCGGGGAGCTGTTTTTT.

The chain links TRBV4-3 to TRBJ2-7; D call uncertain. Germline V lookup: CDR1 LGHNA, CDR2 YSLEER. Trimming cost V 1 base and J 6 bases, with 10 bases left between them. This CDR3 is 13 amino acids long. CDR3 bases: TGCGCCAGCAGCCAAGTAGTCAATCGCGAGCAGTACTTC. Amino acids: CASSQVVNREQYF.

This clonotype turned up a few times. In DNA, the CDR3 is TGTGCCAGCACCTCCCAGCGAGGAACCCGCCCCGGGGAGCTGTTTTTT. Protein: CASTSQRGTRPGELFF. The chain employs TRBV12-3 or TRBV12-4 and TRBJ2-2, with no clear D. The V end lost 7 bases, the J end lost 6 bases, and 21 bases lay between the germline ends. This CDR3 is built from 16 residues.

This clonotype was seen a handful of times. The chain joins TRBV7-2 to TRBJ2-5; TRBD2 aligns across 9 bases. The CDR3 has 15 residues. After removal of 5 bases from V and 4 bases from J, the junction contained 8 bases not matched to a gene. Germline CDR1 reads SGHTA; CDR2 reads FQGNSA. CDR3 sequence: CASSRTSVRGETQYF. The CDR3, as DNA: TGTGCCAGCAGCCGGACTAGCGTGAGAGGAGAGACCCAGTACTTC.

CDR3 region: CASRRGGPRGTQYF. The CDR3 DNA follows: TGTGCCAGCAGGCGGGGAGGACCGCGAGGTACCCAGTACTTC. The V gene is TRBV2, the J gene TRBJ2-5; possibly TRBD2 for D (6 bases). CDR3 length equals 14 residues. Deletions cut 6 bases from V and 8 bases from J, with 19 bases between. The germline gives CDR1 SNHLY, CDR2 FYNNEI.

The chain couples TRBV7-3 to TRBJ2-1; 9 positions agree with TRBD2. This CDR3 region has 15 residues. V shed 1 base and J 8 bases; nucleotides not matched to a gene: 6. Germline CDR1 is SGHTA and CDR2 is FQGTGA. For the CDR3, the DNA is TGTGCCAGCAGCTTAAATGGGCGGGAGGGCGATGAGCAGTTCTTC. Protein product: CASSLNGREGDEQFF.

J is TRBJ2-7 and V is TRBV3-1; D possibly corresponds to TRBD2 (6 bases). Between the trimmed V and J ends, which lost 0 bases and 6 bases, there was a span of 18 bases. Germline loops: CDR1 LGHDT, CDR2 YNNKEL (reference sequence). The CDR3 has 16 amino acids. The DNA for the CDR3 is TGTGCCAGCAGCCAAGATTTAGCGGCAGGCCTGGGCGAGCAGTACTTC. This gives the protein CASSQDLAAGLGEQYF.

The genes are TRBV29-1 and TRBJ2-5, with a tentative D call TRBD2 (10 bases). V was cut by 1 base and J by 11 bases, with 26 bases left in between. This CDR3 is 16 amino acids long. Germline loops: CDR1 SQVTM, CDR2 ANQGSEA. This chain's CDR3 is CSVEGTSGTGPGEQYF. CDR3 DNA sequence: TGCAGCGTTGAAGGAACTAGCGGGACAGGGCCGGGGGAGCAGTACTTC.

This clonotype came up a few times. The chain uses TRBV12-5 and TRBJ2-5; TRBD1 matches 7 bases. The DNA end lines up better with TRBJ2-1; the J call may be wrong. The CDR3 has 13 residues. Germline V gene sequence: CDR1 LGHNT, CDR2 FRNRAP. The CDR3 DNA follows: TGTGCTAGTGAACAGGGGCCGGACAATGAGCAGTTCTTC. It yields the protein CASEQGPDNEQFF.

This clonotype was observed a handful of times. V is TRBV24-1 and J is TRBJ2-1; TRBD2 aligns across 8 bases. Germline trimming cut 5 bases from V and 6 bases from J; bases unmatched to any gene: 5. Germline CDR1 and CDR2: KGHDR and SFDVKD. The length of the CDR3 is 14 residues. The CDR3 DNA reads as TGTGCCACCAGTGCAGCGGGAGAGACCAATGAGCAGTTCTTC. It translates to CATSAAGETNEQFF.

This rearrangement joins TRBV20-1 to TRBJ2-5; 8 bases agree with TRBD2. The trim removed 3 bases at V and 3 bases at J, leaving 6 bases unmatched. The V gene's germline CDR1 is DFQATT and CDR2 SNEGSKA (reference sequence). The CDR3 covers 14 residues. CDR3 protein: CSARVRGGEETQYF. The DNA for the CDR3 is TGCAGTGCTAGGGTCCGGGGGGGAGAAGAGACCCAGTACTTC.

The chain carries TRBV11-1 and TRBJ2-7; D is unclear. V was pared by 5 bases and J by 12 bases, with 26 bases between. CDR1 is SGHAT, CDR2 FQDESV, per germline (reference sequence). This CDR3 has 15 residues. The DNA for the CDR3 is TGTGCCAGCAGCCCCACGGCGGAGAACCAAGAGACCCTGTACTTC. Its translation: CASSPTAENQETLYF.

This clonotype has a handful of counts. V usage is TRBV20-1 and J usage is TRBJ1-4, with D perhaps TRBD1 (5 bases). Germline-derived CDR1 and CDR2 are DFQATT and SNEGSKA (reference sequence). Between the trimmed V and J ends, which lost 6 bases and 0 bases, there was a span of 20 bases. There are 17 residues in the CDR3. CDR3 nucleotide sequence: TGCAGTGCCCCGAGGGGACGGGGGAGGACAACTAATGAAAAACTGTTTTTT. Translated, it gives CSAPRGRGRTTNEKLFF.

V and J are TRBV3-1 and TRBJ2-1; maybe TRBD2 (5 bases). There are 15 residues in the CDR3. From germline, CDR1 is LGHDT and CDR2 YNNKEL (reference sequence). Trimming pared 1 base from V and 15 bases from J, leaving 22 bases between. The CDR3 is CASSQGDYPSEHRFF. CDR3 nucleotides: TGTGCCAGCAGCCAAGGCGACTATCCGTCCGAGCATCGGTTCTTC.

This clonotype was found many times. The V gene is TRBV5-1, the J gene TRBJ2-5, with D unclear. Trimming removed 2 bases at V and 4 bases at J, with 9 bases between. The CDR3 spans 13 residues. CDR1 is SGHRS, CDR2 YFSETQ, per germline. This CDR3 reads CASSFTSGETQYF. Written as DNA, the CDR3 is TGCGCCAGCAGCTTTACCTCGGGAGAGACCCAGTACTTC.

This clonotype was seen once. V gene TRBV18 combines with J gene TRBJ1-5, with D unresolved. Trimming took 5 bases from V and 4 from J, leaving 12 bases between them. The CDR3 extends over 14 amino acids. The germline CDR1 and CDR2 sequences are KGHSH and LQKENI. The CDR3 is CASSMDGINQPQHF. CDR3 sequence (DNA): TGTGCCAGCTCAATGGACGGAATAAATCAGCCCCAGCATTTT.

The J gene is TRBJ2-7, the V gene TRBV4-1; 7 nucleotides line up with TRBD2. The trim removed 1 base at V and 3 bases at J, leaving 6 bases unmatched. The CDR3 is 15 amino acids. Per the germline V gene, CDR1 is MGHRA and CDR2 is YSYEKL. The CDR3 here is CASSQGKGGSYEQYF. CDR3 coding DNA: TGCGCCAGCAGCCAAGGGAAGGGAGGGAGCTACGAGCAGTACTTC.

The gene calls are TRBV7-9 and TRBJ1-2, with D perhaps matching TRBD1 (6 bases). Germline V lookup: CDR1 SEHNR, CDR2 FQNEAQ (reference sequence). V was pared by 5 bases and J by 4 bases, with 17 bases between. The CDR3 is 15 residues long. The CDR3 nucleotides read TGTGCCAGCAGCCAGCAAGGGGGGTACGGCTATGGCTACACCTTC. Protein sequence: CASSQQGGYGYGYTF.

The chain recombines TRBV7-9 with TRBJ1-5, with 9 positions matching TRBD1. The CDR3 is made up of 14 amino acids. Germline V gives CDR1 SEHNR, CDR2 FQNEAQ (reference sequence). V shed 6 bases, J shed 3 bases, and the junction held 3 bases outside the gene matches. CDR3 residues: CASSRDRDNQPQHF. Written as DNA, the CDR3 is TGTGCCAGCAGTCGGGACAGGGACAATCAGCCCCAGCATTTT. Drawing the rest from reference TRBV7-9 and TRBJ1-5, the complete variable domain is DTGVSQNPRHKITKRGQNVTFRCDPISEHNRLYWYRQTLGQGPEFLTYFQNEAQLEKSRLLSDRFSAERPKGSFSTLEIQRTEQGDSAMYLCASSRDRDNQPQHFGDGTRLSIL.

This clonotype was observed a handful of times. The V gene is TRBV20-1, the J gene TRBJ2-5; D unresolved. Germline CDR1 reads DFQATT; CDR2 reads SNEGSKA (reference sequence). The V and J ends lost 6 bases and 3 bases respectively, with 17 bases between them. This CDR3 spans 14 amino acids. The CDR3 coding sequence is TGCAGTGCCGCCCTTTTCTATGAGGAAGAGACCCAGTACTTC. Its protein is CSAALFYEEETQYF.

In this sample, this clonotype turned up a few times. The chain links TRBV20-1 to TRBJ2-5, with 7 positions matching TRBD2. The DNA end lines up better with TRBJ2-1; the J call may be wrong. The CDR3 consists of 12 residues. Per germline, CDR1 DFQATT and CDR2 SNEGSKA (reference sequence). CDR3 bases: TGCAGTGCTAGAGATGGGGGGGTGGAGCAGTTCTTC. Translating it yields CSARDGGVEQFF.

In this sample, this clonotype turned up a few times. The rearrangement uses TRBV28 and TRBJ2-5, with 9 bases fitting TRBD2. Germline CDR1 is MDHEN and CDR2 is SYDVKM. The CDR3 is 15 amino acids. With V trimmed by 6 bases and J by 6 bases, 11 bases remained unmatched. This chain's CDR3 is CASSLGLAGAKTQYF. CDR3 sequence (DNA): TGTGCCAGCAGCTTGGGACTAGCCGGGGCAAAGACCCAGTACTTC.

The table lists this clonotype with a few counts. V and J are TRBV3-1 and TRBJ2-3; D is perhaps TRBD2 (6 bases). CDR1 LGHDT and CDR2 YNNKEL come from the germline V gene (reference sequence). CDR3 length: 16 residues. With 0 bases removed from V and 0 bases from J, the gap between germline ends came to 10 bases. CDR3: CASSQEGGVSTDTQYF. The CDR3 DNA reads as TGTGCCAGCAGCCAAGAAGGCGGGGTCAGCACAGATACGCAGTATTTT.

This clonotype was detected a few times. The gene calls are TRBV29-1 and TRBJ2-5; 14 positions agree with TRBD2. The CDR3 totals 14 residues. Germline loops: CDR1 SQVTM, CDR2 ANQGSEA. V dropped 3 bases and J dropped 5; count of bases not matched to a gene: 2. CDR3 coding DNA: TGCAGCGTTGAGGGACTAGCGGGAGTCGAGACCCAGTACTTC. Protein product: CSVEGLAGVETQYF.

The sample holds a few counts of this clonotype. V is TRBV7-9 and J is TRBJ2-3; weak D call: TRBD1 (5 bases). Trimming removed 6 bases from V and 4 bases from J, with 20 bases in between. The CDR3 contains 16 residues. Germline values: CDR1 SEHNR, CDR2 FQNEAQ (reference sequence). The CDR3 is CASRTQSQGASDTQYF. CDR3 nucleotide sequence: TGTGCCAGCAGGACTCAATCGCAGGGTGCGTCAGATACGCAGTATTTT.

A few counts support this clonotype. The V call is TRBV28, the J call TRBJ2-7; 7 bases fit TRBD2. The V gene end was trimmed by 7 bases and the J gene end by 2 bases; junction bases not matched to a gene: 8. Germline V gene data show CDR1 as MDHEN and CDR2 as SYDVKM. The CDR3 spans 14 residues. CDR3: CASTQWGGAYEQYF. CDR3 sequence (DNA): TGTGCCAGCACCCAGTGGGGGGGGGCCTACGAGCAGTACTTC.

This clonotype was counted a few times. This chain joins TRBV6-6 and TRBJ1-1, with TRBD1 matching 8 bases. Germline V gives CDR1 MNHNY, CDR2 SVGAGI (reference sequence). V trimming: 11 bases; J trimming: 0 bases; junction bases outside the gene matches: 8. The CDR3 runs to 14 residues. The CDR3 spells CAGKATGVNTEAFF. The DNA of the CDR3 is TGTGCCGGAAAGGCGACAGGGGTGAACACTGAAGCTTTCTTT.

V gene TRBV7-9 combines with J gene TRBJ2-7; D may match TRBD1 or TRBD2 (5 bases each). With 0 bases removed from V and 0 bases from J, the gap between germline ends came to 9 bases. Germline V gives CDR1 SEHNR, CDR2 FQNEAQ (reference sequence). The CDR3 covers 15 residues. The chain's CDR3 is CASSLAWGPSYEQYF. CDR3 DNA: TGTGCCAGCAGCTTAGCCTGGGGACCCTCCTACGAGCAGTACTTC.

The V and J genes are TRBV7-2 and TRBJ1-2, with TRBD1 identical over 8 bases. This CDR3 is built from 16 residues. Germline V CDR1 and CDR2: SGHTA, FQGNSA. The V gene end was trimmed by 4 bases and the J gene end by 8 bases; junction bases not matched to a gene: 15. DNA for the CDR3: TGTGCCAGCAGCTCTTCCCTCATTCAGGGGGCCGGAGGCTACACCTTC. This translates into CASSSSLIQGAGGYTF.

The J gene is TRBJ2-5, the V gene TRBV5-6, with D possibly TRBD2 on 6 matching bases. The V gene's germline CDR1 is SGHDT and CDR2 YYEEEE. Trimming removed 0 bases at V and 5 bases at J, with 14 bases between. The CDR3 sequence is 15 residues long. Here the CDR3 reads CASSLAVGEVETQYF. CDR3 DNA: TGTGCCAGCAGCTTGGCCGTTGGGGAGGTGGAGACCCAGTACTTC.